This T cell receptor (beta chain) appears in the sequencing data of a study of T-cell reconstitution after alpha-beta-depleted transplantation in children. This clonotype was seen repeatedly, ten times or more. Deletions cut 0 bases from V and 8 bases from J, with 7 bases between. The germline V gene has CDR1 KGHSH and CDR2 LQKENI. The CDR3 is 13 residues long. Unique molecular identifiers were used to barcode this TCRbeta library. TCRdb re-called the PCR reads through MiXCR, storing one row per CDR3 protein. Of 600,000 or so distinct CDR3 sequences in the sample, more than 20% were seen once. The material sequenced was PBMCs, mostly from graft donor cells, taken 360 days after TCRalphabeta/CD19-depleted stem cell transplant. The rearrangement uses TRBV18 and TRBJ1-4, with no clear D. The TCR comes from a boy younger than two who had a stem cell transplant for acute myeloid leukemia, so the T cells may come from the graft donor. CDR3: CASSPPPGEKLFF. As DNA, the CDR3 is TGTGCCAGCTCACCACCGCCCGGAGAAAAACTGTTTTTT.